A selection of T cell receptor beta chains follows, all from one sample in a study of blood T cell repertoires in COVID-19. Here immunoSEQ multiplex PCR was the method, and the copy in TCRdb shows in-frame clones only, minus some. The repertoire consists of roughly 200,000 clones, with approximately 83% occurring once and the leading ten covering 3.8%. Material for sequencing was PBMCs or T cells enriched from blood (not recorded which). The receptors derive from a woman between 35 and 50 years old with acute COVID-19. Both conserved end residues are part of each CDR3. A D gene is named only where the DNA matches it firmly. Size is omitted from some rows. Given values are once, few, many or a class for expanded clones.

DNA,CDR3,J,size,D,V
TGCGCCAGCAGCGCCTTAGCGGGAGAGGGCACAGATACGCAGTATTTT,CASSALAGEGTDTQYF,TRBJ2-3,NA,TRBD2,TRBV5-1
TGTGCCAGCAGCCTCGGGGGGGGCGGCTACGAGCAGTACTTC,CASSLGGGGYEQYF,TRBJ2-7,NA,TRBD2,TRBV3-1/TRBV3-2
TGTGCCAGCAGCCAAGACGTCTCTGGAAACACCATATATTTT,CASSQDVSGNTIYF,TRBJ1-3,NA,NA,TRBV14
TGTGCCGGGAGGATATCTGGGGCAGATACGCAGTATTTT,CAGRISGADTQYF,TRBJ2-3,NA,NA,TRBV2
TGTGCCAGCAGTCCCAGCGGGAGCTCCTACAATGAGCAGTTCTTC,CASSPSGSSYNEQFF,TRBJ2-1,NA,TRBD2,TRBV27
TGTGCCAGCAGGAGGGATTCCGGGACTACCGCCAACAATGAGCAGTTCTTC,CASRRDSGTTANNEQFF,TRBJ2-1,NA,TRBD2,TRBV27
TGTGCCACCAGTGAATTTGGGACTTCCCAGTACTTC,CATSEFGTSQYF,TRBJ2-5,NA,NA,TRBV24-1
TGTGCCAGCAGCTTCGGACAGGGGGCTGGAAACACCATATATTTT,CASSFGQGAGNTIYF,TRBJ1-3,NA,TRBD1,TRBV7-8
TGTGCCACCAGTGATGAGGGGGTGAGTCAGCCCCAGCATTTT,CATSDEGVSQPQHF,TRBJ1-5,NA,NA,TRBV24-1
TGTGCCAGCAGTGACGGGACAGGGGGGTTAAATACGCAGTATTTT,CASSDGTGGLNTQYF,TRBJ2-3,NA,TRBD1,TRBV25-1
TGTGCCAGCAGCGTACTGACGGGGACTGAAGCTTTCTTT,CASSVLTGTEAFF,TRBJ1-1,NA,NA,TRBV7-2
TGTGCCAGCGGTCCGGTGGGCACAGATACGCAGTATTTT,CASGPVGTDTQYF,TRBJ2-3,NA,NA,TRBV12-3/TRBV12-4
TGTGCCAGCTTCGACAGTAACTATGGCTACACCTTC,CASFDSNYGYTF,TRBJ1-2,NA,NA,TRBV28
TGTGCCAGCAGCTTAGTATGGACAGGGGGCGAGGGCGAGCAGTACTTC,CASSLVWTGGEGEQYF,TRBJ2-7,NA,TRBD1,TRBV7-9
TGCGCCAGCAGTCTCGGGACTTTCAAAGAGACCCAGTACTTC,CASSLGTFKETQYF,TRBJ2-5,NA,NA,TRBV5-1
TGTGCCAGCTCACCAGGGACTAGCGGGAGTGTGAATGAGCAGTTCTTC,CASSPGTSGSVNEQFF,TRBJ2-1,NA,TRBD2,TRBV18
TGTGCCAGCAGCCGTGGACAGGGGGACACTGAAGCTTTCTTT,CASSRGQGDTEAFF,TRBJ1-1,few,TRBD1,TRBV14
TGTGCCAGCAGGGGGCTAGGAGAGACCCAGTACTTC,CASRGLGETQYF,TRBJ2-5,NA,NA,TRBV27
TGTGCCAGCAGCTTAGAGGGAGGAACGTCCTACGAGCAGTACTTC,CASSLEGGTSYEQYF,TRBJ2-7,NA,NA,TRBV11-2
TGTGCCAGCGGGGCCTTGGCCTACGAGCAGTACTTC,CASGALAYEQYF,TRBJ2-7,many,NA,TRBV6-5
TGTGCCAGCAGCTTAACATCCCGTCCGGGACAGGGGACTAACTATGGCTACACCTTC,CASSLTSRPGQGTNYGYTF,TRBJ1-2,NA,TRBD1,TRBV7-2
TGCGCCAGCGGATCTTCCGGGACAGGGGACTATGGCTACACCTTC,CASGSSGTGDYGYTF,TRBJ1-2,NA,TRBD1,TRBV10-2
TGCGCCAGCAGCCAATCGGGGACTAAGCAGTTCTTC,CASSQSGTKQFF,TRBJ2-1,NA,TRBD2,TRBV4-3
TGTGCCAGCAGGGGACAGGGCTACACTGAAGCTTTCTTT,CASRGQGYTEAFF,TRBJ1-1,NA,TRBD1,TRBV12-3/TRBV12-4
TGTGCCAGTAGTATAGAAGGTGACAGGGCGGGAAGGGCCCAGCATTTT,CASSIEGDRAGRAQHF,TRBJ1-5,NA,TRBD1,TRBV19
TGTGCCAGCAGCCAAGGACAGGGGTTTCAGACCCAGTACTTC,CASSQGQGFQTQYF,TRBJ2-5,NA,TRBD1,TRBV5-8
TGTGCCAGCTCACCATCCAGGGACAGGCTTTACGAGCAGTACTTC,CASSPSRDRLYEQYF,TRBJ2-7,few,TRBD1,TRBV18
TGTGCCAGCAGTGGACAGGGGGCATTTTCACCCCTCCACTTT,CASSGQGAFSPLHF,TRBJ1-6,once,TRBD1,TRBV28
TGTGCCAGCAGTTTACTGACGGGCACTGAAGCTTTCTTT,CASSLLTGTEAFF,TRBJ1-1,NA,NA,TRBV12-3/TRBV12-4
TGTGCCAGCAGCTTCGCTGTGTCTCGGGACAGGGGAAACTATGGCTACACCTTC,CASSFAVSRDRGNYGYTF,TRBJ1-2,once,TRBD1,TRBV7-9
TGTGCCAGCAGTTCCTTCGGGGAGGGCAGCCGGAGGGGACAGCCCCAGCATTTT,CASSSFGEGSRRGQPQHF,TRBJ1-5,NA,NA,TRBV28
TGTGCCAGCAGTTTATGGGGACTAGCGGGAGGACCTCCCCCCTACAATGAGCAGTTCTTC,CASSLWGLAGGPPPYNEQFF,TRBJ2-1,NA,TRBD2,TRBV28
TGTGCCAGTAGGCCCGGGACTAGCGGGAGACTGTCGGACAATGAGCAGTTCTTC,CASRPGTSGRLSDNEQFF,TRBJ2-1,NA,TRBD2,TRBV19
TGTGCCAGCAGTTCCCGACATGTATCAACGGACAAGATCTGGCATTTT,CASSSRHVSTDKIWHF,TRBJ1-5,NA,NA,TRBV28
TGTGCCAGCAGCTTGGTGGACAGGGGAGCTTTCTTT,CASSLVDRGAFF,TRBJ1-1,NA,TRBD1,TRBV5-6
TGCAGCGTTGCCCCGGGGACTTACTCCTACGAGCAGTACTTC,CSVAPGTYSYEQYF,TRBJ2-7,NA,NA,TRBV29-1
TGTGCCAGCAGCTTAAGCGAGGGAGCGGGAGATGAGCAGTTCTTC,CASSLSEGAGDEQFF,TRBJ2-1,NA,TRBD2,TRBV11-2
TGTGCCAGCAGCCACCCCGGGACTAGCGTAAGGAATGAGCAGTTCTTC,CASSHPGTSVRNEQFF,TRBJ2-1,NA,TRBD2,TRBV5-4
TGTGCCAGCAGCCCTGGCCAGCGGGTACCCTACGAGCAGTACTTC,CASSPGQRVPYEQYF,TRBJ2-7,NA,NA,TRBV28
TGTGCCAGCGCCTTGGGGGGTTACGAGCAGTACTTC,CASALGGYEQYF,TRBJ2-7,NA,NA,TRBV12-3/TRBV12-4
TGTGCCAGCAGTGTGAGCCTCAACTCGAACACTGAAGCTTTCTTT,CASSVSLNSNTEAFF,TRBJ1-1,NA,NA,TRBV25-1
TGTGCCAGCACGAGACGACAGGGTATGTCTCCCGGGGAGCTGTTTTTT,CASTRRQGMSPGELFF,TRBJ2-2,NA,TRBD1,TRBV9
TGTGCCAGCAGCCGTCCCGGGACAGGGATGGGGAACACCGGGGAGCTGTTTTTT,CASSRPGTGMGNTGELFF,TRBJ2-2,NA,TRBD1,TRBV9